This T cell receptor (beta chain) emerged from a study of beta chain features in type 1 diabetes. The sample holds a few counts of this clone. What it recognizes is unknown. Other DNA sequences of this sample code for an identical CDR3. The purity of all sorted populations exceeded 95%. Investigators reverse transcribed all isolated RNA, so they sequenced expressed TCRB transcripts. Generated by immunoSEQ multiplex PCR, the TCRdb table keeps only in-frame clones and is missing some. The sample lists around 300,000 clones, approximately 10% occurring once. Points from the study as a whole: Individuals with type 1 diabetes displayed fewer insertions and more deletions at VDJ junctions. Naive, central memory and regulatory TCRB repertoires appeared more similar among patients than healthy donors.

V was clipped by 3 bases and J by 0 bases, with 7 bases between them. This CDR3 spans 14 amino acids. CDR1 is KGHSH, CDR2 LQKENI, per germline. V gene TRBV18 combines with J gene TRBJ2-3; tentatively, D is TRBD2 (6 bases). The clonotype was recovered from a woman aged 25 to 39 in good health. The material sequenced was naive CD4+ T cells from blood. CDR3 nucleotides: TGTGCCAGCTCACCCGGGACTAGCACAGATACGCAGTATTTT. The encoded protein is CASSPGTSTDTQYF.